The 22 T cell receptor beta chains below were found in one sample sequenced in a study of cytomegalovirus exposure and HLA in healthy donors. The PCR contained 60 Vbeta and 13 Jbeta primers. Assay: immunoSEQ multiplex PCR; the TCRdb copy retains only in-frame clones and omits some. The sample includes approximately 190,000 clones, 82% of them seen just once. Sequencing was performed on PBMCs. The receptors originated from a woman aged 18-29 years in good health and CMV-seronegative.

V gene TRBV6-6 combines with J gene TRBJ2-1; TRBD2 matches 9 bases. Germline CDR1 MNHNY, CDR2 SVGAGI (reference sequence). V lost 1 base to trimming and J lost 5 bases; unmatched junction nucleotides: 3. This CDR3 contains 15 residues. The CDR3 region has the DNA TGTGCCAGCAGTTACTATGTAGCGGGGGACAATGAGCAGTTCTTC. This codes for CASSYYVAGDNEQFF.

This rearrangement joins TRBV7-9 to TRBJ1-6; D is unclear. CDR1 and CDR2 from the germline V gene are SEHNR and FQNEAQ (reference sequence). The V end was cut by 2 bases, the J end by 7 bases, with 12 bases between. The CDR3 has 15 amino acids. The CDR3 region is CASSLSGILNSPLHF. As DNA, the CDR3 is TGTGCCAGCAGCTTATCGGGAATCCTAAATTCACCCCTCCACTTT.

The rearrangement links TRBV10-3 to TRBJ1-2, with D unresolved. V was shortened by 6 bases and J by 1 base, with 12 bases between the two germline ends. Germline CDR1 ENHRY, CDR2 SYGVKD. The CDR3 is 14 amino acids. As DNA, the CDR3 is TGTGCCATCAGCCGAGTCGGGGATAACTATGGCTACACCTTC. Translation gives CAISRVGDNYGYTF.

V is TRBV7-9 and J is TRBJ1-1; the D is unclear. V was pared by 5 bases and J by 1 base, with 17 bases between. Germline values: CDR1 SEHNR, CDR2 FQNEAQ (reference sequence). The CDR3 spans 16 residues. The DNA for the CDR3 is TGTGCCAGCAGCCCCGGGCAAGAGGGTGGGAACACTGAAGCTTTCTTT. Encoded protein: CASSPGQEGGNTEAFF.

This clone was detected only once. As DNA, the CDR3 is TGTGCCAGCAGTGCGGGACTAGGGGTAGCGGGCGCAGATACGCAGTATTTT. It specifies CASSAGLGVAGADTQYF. J is TRBJ2-3 and V is TRBV27; 8 bases align to TRBD2. CDR1 is MNHEY and CDR2 is SMNVEV in the germline V gene (reference sequence). The junction had 14 bases not matched to a gene; V was cut back by 5 bases and J by 4 bases. The CDR3 spans 17 residues.

The V and J genes are TRBV29-1 and TRBJ1-2, with D possibly being TRBD1 (5 bases). This CDR3 has 11 residues. Germline CDR1 and CDR2: SQVTM and ANQGSEA. This CDR3 reads CTGRGDYGYTF. The CDR3 region has the DNA TGCACGGGACGGGGGGACTATGGCTACACCTTC.

In the case of this clone: This sample includes further DNA sequences coding for the same CDR3. Here the CDR3 DNA reads TGTGCCAGCCTAGATAGGACAGGGGGCAATCAGCCCCAGCATTTT. Translating gives CASLDRTGGNQPQHF. This chain links TRBV2 with TRBJ1-5; 9 nucleotides line up with TRBD1. Trimming cost V 8 bases and J 2 bases; bases outside gene matches: 7. Germline V CDR1 and CDR2: SNHLY, FYNNEI. CDR3 length equals 15 residues.

V gene TRBV7-9 combines with J gene TRBJ1-1; D unresolved. Trimming took off 0 bases at V and 0 bases at J, with 5 bases between the two ends. Germline CDR1 reads SEHNR; CDR2 reads FQNEAQ (reference sequence). The CDR3 covers 14 residues. The CDR3 here is CASSLAAMNTEAFF. The CDR3 region has the DNA TGTGCCAGCAGCTTAGCTGCGATGAACACTGAAGCTTTCTTT.

CDR3 bases: TGCGCCAGCAGCTTGAGTGGCAGGCTCACAGATACGCAGTATTTT. It yields the protein CASSLSGRLTDTQYF. This sequence joins TRBV5-1 and TRBJ2-3, with D unclear. Germline V gives CDR1 SGHRS, CDR2 YFSETQ. The CDR3 totals 15 residues. Deletions cut 1 base from V and 2 bases from J, with 11 bases between.

The V and J genes are TRBV23-1 and TRBJ1-3; TRBD1 aligns across 11 bases. TRBV23-1 is reported as an ORF; its role is uncertain. J gave up 1 base and V 0 bases, and 11 bases lay outside the gene matches. The CDR3 loop spans 20 amino acids. The chain's CDR3 is CASSQSGDWGQGVSGNTIYF. Written as DNA, the CDR3 is TGCGCCAGCAGTCAATCAGGAGATTGGGGACAGGGGGTTTCTGGAAACACCATATATTTT.

This clone appeared a few times. The rearrangement links TRBV27 to TRBJ1-2; 9 nucleotides line up with TRBD1. J was trimmed by 3 bases and V by 7 bases; bases with no gene match: 3. There are 13 residues in the CDR3. Germline V gene sequence: CDR1 MNHEY, CDR2 SMNVEV (reference sequence). This CDR3 reads CASKRQGDYGYTF. CDR3 nucleotides: TGTGCCAGCAAAAGACAGGGGGACTATGGCTACACCTTC.

The chain carries TRBV18 and TRBJ2-2; no reliable D call. Germline V gene lookup returns CDR1 KGHSH and CDR2 LQKENI. Between the trimmed V and J ends, which lost 2 bases and 4 bases, there was a span of 8 bases. This CDR3 has 14 residues. The CDR3 protein is CASSPAEFTGELFF. For the CDR3, the DNA is TGTGCCAGCTCACCAGCGGAATTCACCGGGGAGCTGTTTTTT.

The genes are TRBV7-9 and TRBJ1-2, with D uncertain. Germline V gene lookup returns CDR1 SEHNR and CDR2 FQNEAQ (reference sequence). The CDR3 extends over 12 amino acids. V lost 3 bases to trimming and J lost 8 bases, with 10 bases between them. As DNA, the CDR3 is TGTGCCAGCAGCTTCCAGTCGGGGGGCTACACCTTC. This codes for CASSFQSGGYTF.

The rearrangement uses TRBV7-9 and TRBJ2-5; D gene unclear. This CDR3 has 13 residues. V lost 1 base and J 2 bases, leaving 5 bases between the germline ends. CDR1 SEHNR and CDR2 FQNEAQ come from the germline V gene (reference sequence). The CDR3 loop reads CASSLGGQETQYF. The DNA of the CDR3 is TGTGCCAGCAGCTTAGGAGGACAAGAGACCCAGTACTTC.

The V call is TRBV5-1, the J call TRBJ1-3; 8 bases are shared with TRBD1. The V and J ends lost 4 bases and 4 bases, in that order; junction bases with no gene match: 4. From germline, CDR1 is SGHRS and CDR2 YFSETQ. CDR3 length equals 14 residues. This CDR3 is CASSLDRVGNTIYF. CDR3 nucleotide sequence: TGCGCCAGCAGCCTGGACAGGGTCGGAAACACCATATATTTT. Using reference TRBV5-1 and TRBJ1-3 for the parts outside the CDR3, the full variable domain is KAGVTQTPRYLIKTRGQQVTLSCSPISGHRSVSWYQQTPGQGLQFLFEYFSETQRNKGNFPGRFSGRQFSNSRSEMNVSTLELGDSALYLCASSLDRVGNTIYFGEGSWLTVV.

The V and J genes are TRBV7-6 and TRBJ2-2; weak D call: TRBD2 (5 bases). Germline loops: CDR1 SGHVS, CDR2 FNYEAQ. The CDR3 spans 15 residues. The V gene lost 7 bases and the J gene lost 3 bases, with 15 bases spanning the gap. The CDR3 spells CASTDGNLDTGELFF. In nucleotides, the CDR3 is TGTGCCAGCACCGACGGGAATCTCGACACCGGGGAGCTGTTTTTT.

CDR3 region: CSVETGEGVYNEQFF. The DNA for the CDR3 is TGCAGCGTTGAAACGGGGGAGGGAGTCTACAATGAGCAGTTCTTC. This chain links TRBV29-1 with TRBJ2-1; the match to TRBD2 covers 7 bases. The germline V gene encodes CDR1 SQVTM and CDR2 ANQGSEA. The V and J ends lost 2 bases and 3 bases, in that order; junction bases with no gene match: 7. This CDR3 has 15 amino acids.

This clone was observed a single time. This chain links TRBV5-1 with TRBJ2-7, with TRBD2 as a possible D gene (6 bases). Germline-derived CDR1 and CDR2 are SGHRS and YFSETQ. V dropped 0 bases and J dropped 2 bases, with 12 bases sitting between them. CDR3 length: 15 amino acids. This CDR3 reads CASSLGEVDTYEQYF. DNA of the CDR3: TGCGCCAGCAGCTTGGGGGAGGTAGATACCTACGAGCAGTACTTC.

V and J are TRBV6-6 and TRBJ1-5; D ambiguous. Germline V CDR1 and CDR2: MNHNY, SVGAGI (reference sequence). V was pared by 7 bases and J by 7 bases, with 20 bases between. The CDR3 contains 15 residues. CDR3 sequence: CASTPAWAEKQPQHF. The DNA of the CDR3 is TGTGCCAGCACTCCCGCCTGGGCAGAAAAGCAGCCCCAGCATTTT.

The chain recombines TRBV27 with TRBJ2-6, with D maybe TRBD2 (6 bases). Germline-derived CDR1 and CDR2 are MNHEY and SMNVEV (reference sequence). The CDR3 is 14 residues long. V lost 7 bases, J lost 1 base, and 8 bases lay in between. The CDR3 nucleotides read TGTGCCAGCACTGGAGGGTCTGGGGCCAACGTCCTGACTTTC. Encoded protein: CASTGGSGANVLTF.

The chain uses TRBV28 and TRBJ2-3; 8 nucleotides line up with TRBD2. V dropped 4 bases and J dropped 3; count of bases not matched to a gene: 9. CDR1 and CDR2 (germline): MDHEN, SYDVKM. This CDR3 region has 16 residues. CDR3 in amino acids: CASSSPAGVITDTQYF. Written as DNA, the CDR3 is TGTGCCAGCAGTTCCCCAGCGGGAGTGATTACAGATACGCAGTATTTT.

This rearrangement joins TRBV15 to TRBJ1-2; 8 bases are shared with TRBD1. The V gene end was trimmed by 0 bases and the J gene end by 7 bases; junction bases not matched to a gene: 7. The CDR3 covers 15 residues. The germline V gene has CDR1 LNHNV and CDR2 YYDKDF (reference sequence). The CDR3 DNA is TGTGCCACCAGCAGAGATAGACAGGGGCAGGTTGGCTACACCTTC. The encoded protein is CATSRDRQGQVGYTF.